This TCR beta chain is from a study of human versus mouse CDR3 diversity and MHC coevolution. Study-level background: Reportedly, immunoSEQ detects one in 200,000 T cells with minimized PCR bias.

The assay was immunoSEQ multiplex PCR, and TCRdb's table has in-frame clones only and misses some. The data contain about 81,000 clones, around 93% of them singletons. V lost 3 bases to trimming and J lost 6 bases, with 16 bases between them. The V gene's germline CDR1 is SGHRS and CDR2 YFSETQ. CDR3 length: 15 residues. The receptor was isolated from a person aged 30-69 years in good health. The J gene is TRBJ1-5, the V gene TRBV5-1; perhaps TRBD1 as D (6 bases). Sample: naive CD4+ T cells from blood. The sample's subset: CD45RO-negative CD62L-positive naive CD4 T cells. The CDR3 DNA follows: TGCGCCAGCAGCTCAGGTGGGGGCGCGGGTCAGCCCCAGCATTTT. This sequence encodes CASSSGGGAGQPQHF.